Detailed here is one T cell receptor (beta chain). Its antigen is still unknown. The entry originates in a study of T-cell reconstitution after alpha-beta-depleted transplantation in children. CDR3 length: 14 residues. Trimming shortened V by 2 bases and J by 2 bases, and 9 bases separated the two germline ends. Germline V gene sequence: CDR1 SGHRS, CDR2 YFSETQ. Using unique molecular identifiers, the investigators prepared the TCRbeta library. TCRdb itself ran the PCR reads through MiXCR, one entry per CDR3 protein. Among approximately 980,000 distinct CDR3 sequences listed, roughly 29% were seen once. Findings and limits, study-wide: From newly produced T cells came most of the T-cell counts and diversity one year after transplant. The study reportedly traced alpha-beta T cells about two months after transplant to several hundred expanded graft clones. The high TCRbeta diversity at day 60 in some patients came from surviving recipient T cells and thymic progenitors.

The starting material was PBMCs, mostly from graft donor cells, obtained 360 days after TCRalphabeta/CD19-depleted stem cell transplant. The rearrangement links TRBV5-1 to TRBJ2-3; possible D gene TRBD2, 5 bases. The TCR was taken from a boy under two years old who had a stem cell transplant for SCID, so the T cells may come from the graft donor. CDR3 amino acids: CASSFAGNTDTQYF. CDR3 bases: TGCGCCAGCAGCTTCGCCGGGAACACAGATACGCAGTATTTT.